The 22 T cell receptor beta chains given below trace back to one sample, sequenced in a study of cytomegalovirus exposure and HLA in healthy donors. Primers: 60 Vbeta forward and 13 Jbeta reverse. TCRdb's table, derived via immunoSEQ multiplex PCR, lists solely in-frame clones and lacks some. The table has 57,000 or so clones, about 80% seen once. Sequences were obtained from PBMCs. The receptors here all came from a man aged 50 to 59 in good health and CMV-seropositive.

V and J are TRBV4-2 and TRBJ2-7, with 11 bases aligning to TRBD1. The CDR3 runs 13 residues. CDR1 is LGHNA and CDR2 is YNFKEQ in the germline V gene. J was trimmed by 12 bases and V by 4 bases; bases with no gene match: 8. The CDR3 sequence: CASSPDRGLAVYF. CDR3 bases: TGTGCCAGCAGCCCGGACAGGGGGCTAGCGGTGTACTTC.

This chain links TRBV9 with TRBJ1-5; D might be TRBD1 (6 bases). This CDR3 contains 17 residues. The V end lost 0 bases, the J end lost 0 bases, and 13 bases lay between the germline ends. The germline V gene encodes CDR1 SGDLS and CDR2 YYNGEE. The CDR3 is CASSVVTGPYSNQPQHF. The CDR3 DNA reads as TGTGCCAGCAGCGTAGTAACAGGGCCTTATAGCAATCAGCCCCAGCATTTT.

This chain uses TRBV30 with TRBJ2-5, with 9 positions matching TRBD2. This CDR3 spans 12 amino acids. The V segment lost 4 bases and the J segment 8 bases; nucleotides outside the gene matches: 5. Germline CDR1 GTSNPN, CDR2 SVGIG (reference sequence). Here the CDR3 reads CAWTGTSRTQYF. CDR3 DNA: TGTGCCTGGACCGGGACTAGCCGTACCCAGTACTTC.

Concerning this clone itself: One junction end disagrees with the germline gene, perhaps due to a read error. The chain has TRBV6-1 and TRBJ2-7; D is possibly TRBD2 (5 bases). This CDR3 is built from 11 residues. CDR1 is MNHNS and CDR2 is SASEGT in the germline V gene. CDR3 coding DNA: TGTGCCAGCAGTGAATACAGCGGATCATGGTTC. It specifies CASSEYSGSWF.

This chain connects TRBV4-1 to TRBJ2-7, with TRBD2 as a possible D gene (6 bases). Germline V lookup: CDR1 MGHRA, CDR2 YSYEKL. The CDR3 extends over 14 amino acids. V was cut by 4 bases and J by 7 bases, with 17 bases left in between. The CDR3 nucleotides read TGCGCCAGCAGCCCTAACCCAATGCGGGGTGAGCAGTACTTC. Residues: CASSPNPMRGEQYF.

The genes are TRBV6-5 and TRBJ2-7; 8 nucleotides align to TRBD2. With 1 base clipped from V and 4 bases from J, the junction kept 9 bases outside the gene matches. CDR1 MNHEY and CDR2 SVGAGI come from the germline V gene. The CDR3 extends over 16 amino acids. The CDR3: CASSYYGTGGGYEQYF. The CDR3 nucleotides are TGTGCCAGCAGTTACTACGGCACGGGAGGGGGTTACGAGCAGTACTTC.

J is TRBJ2-3 and V is TRBV5-5; 12 nucleotides align to TRBD1. The CDR3 covers 15 residues. V shed 5 bases and J 4 bases; nucleotides not matched to a gene: 5. CDR1 and CDR2 (germline): SGHKS, YYEKEE (reference sequence). The CDR3 protein is CASRAGQGASDTQYF. In nucleotides, the CDR3 is TGTGCCAGCAGAGCGGGACAGGGGGCCTCAGATACGCAGTATTTT. The full variable domain, with the rest looked up from reference TRBV5-5 and TRBJ2-3, is DAGVTQSPTHLIKTRGQQVTLRCSPISGHKSVSWYQQVLGQGPQFIFQYYEKEERGRGNFPDRFSARQFPNYSSELNVNALLLGDSALYLCASRAGQGASDTQYFGPGTRLTVL.

This clone turned up a few times. The gene calls are TRBV7-6 and TRBJ2-1; 9 bases fit TRBD2. In germline, CDR1 is SGHVS, CDR2 FNYEAQ. Trimming took 4 bases from V and 10 from J; bases not matched to a gene: 8. This CDR3 contains 14 residues. In DNA form, the CDR3 reads TGTGCCAGCAGCTCGCCGCTAGCGGGAAGGGAGCAGTTCTTC. It specifies CASSSPLAGREQFF. Drawing the rest from reference TRBV7-6 and TRBJ2-1, the complete variable domain is GAGVSQSPRYKVTKRGQDVALRCDPISGHVSLYWYRQALGQGPEFLTYFNYEAQQDKSGLPNDRFSAERPEGSISTLTIQRTEQRDSAMYRCASSSPLAGREQFFGPGTRLTVL.

The chain employs TRBV5-5 and TRBJ2-1; 14 bases fit TRBD2. This CDR3 spans 16 amino acids. The trim removed 3 bases at V and 6 bases at J, leaving 5 bases unmatched. The germline CDR1 and CDR2 sequences are SGHKS and YYEKEE (reference sequence). In DNA form, the CDR3 reads TGTGCCAGCAGCTCTGGACTAGCGGGGGGTCGCAATGAGCAGTTCTTC. Translation: CASSSGLAGGRNEQFF.

The chain joins TRBV9 to TRBJ2-2, with 11 bases that match TRBD2. The junction had 10 bases not matched to a gene; V was cut back by 3 bases and J by 3 bases. This CDR3 is 18 amino acids long. Germline V gene lookup returns CDR1 SGDLS and CDR2 YYNGEE. This CDR3 is CASSAPPGLAADTGELFF. The CDR3 region has the DNA TGTGCCAGCAGCGCGCCCCCGGGACTAGCGGCAGACACCGGGGAGCTGTTTTTT.

V is TRBV30 and J is TRBJ2-5; D ambiguous. The DNA end is more similar to TRBJ2-7, so the J call may be wrong. Germline loops: CDR1 GTSNPN, CDR2 SVGIG (reference sequence). This CDR3 has 12 amino acids. The CDR3 DNA sequence: TGTGCCTGGGCCCTTAGCTCCTACGAGCAGTACTTC. It is translated as CAWALSSYEQYF.

J is TRBJ1-3 and V is TRBV7-2; possible D gene TRBD1, 6 bases. Germline lookup yields CDR1 SGHTA and CDR2 FQGNSA. V lost 3 bases and J 0 bases, leaving 12 bases between the germline ends. The CDR3 length is 16 residues. CDR3 loop: CASSLGHQISGNTIYF. The CDR3 DNA sequence: TGTGCCAGCAGCTTGGGACACCAGATCTCTGGAAACACCATATATTTT.

The chain employs TRBV7-2 and TRBJ2-3, with 11 nucleotides matching TRBD2. V lost 2 bases to trimming and J lost 3 bases; unmatched junction nucleotides: 10. The CDR3 runs 18 residues. CDR1 and CDR2 (germline): SGHTA, FQGNSA. The DNA of the CDR3 is TGTGCCAGCAGCTTACGAACTGGTCTAGCGGGAGGTACAGATACGCAGTATTTT. It yields the protein CASSLRTGLAGGTDTQYF.

The chain joins TRBV19 to TRBJ1-1; no definite D call. Germline lookup yields CDR1 LNHDA and CDR2 SQIVND (reference sequence). V dropped 1 base and J dropped 4 bases, with 16 bases sitting between them. The CDR3 spans 16 residues. The CDR3 spells CASSIGEEALGTEAFF. CDR3 nucleotide sequence: TGTGCCAGTAGTATAGGTGAGGAAGCGTTGGGCACTGAAGCTTTCTTT.

This chain uses TRBV7-9 with TRBJ1-1; D is uncertain. This CDR3 has 15 amino acids. V was cut by 4 bases and J by 1 base, with 13 bases left in between. CDR1 and CDR2 (germline): SEHNR, FQNEAQ (reference sequence). The CDR3 DNA reads TGTGCCAGCAGCTCGACCGACCGGGGGAACACTGAAGCTTTCTTT. Its translation is CASSSTDRGNTEAFF. Supplemented by reference TRBV7-9 and TRBJ1-1, the full variable domain reads DTGVSQNPRHKITKRGQNVTFRCDPISEHNRLYWYRQTLGQGPEFLTYFQNEAQLEKSRLLSDRFSAERPKGSFSTLEIQRTEQGDSAMYLCASSSTDRGNTEAFFGQGTRLTVV.

This clone occurred once. The V and J genes are TRBV19 and TRBJ2-1; 12 bases match TRBD2. Losses at the gene ends were 6 bases for V and 3 bases for J; bases not matched to a gene: 3. CDR1 is LNHDA, CDR2 SQIVND, per germline (reference sequence). The CDR3 spans 15 residues. The chain's CDR3 is CASSRLAGVYNEQFF. DNA for the CDR3: TGTGCCAGTAGCCGACTAGCGGGAGTCTACAATGAGCAGTTCTTC.

The chain uses TRBV5-6 and TRBJ2-7; perhaps TRBD1 as D (5 bases). CDR1 is SGHDT and CDR2 is YYEEEE in the germline V gene. CDR3 length: 14 amino acids. V was clipped by 1 base and J by 0 bases, with 8 bases between them. CDR3 protein: CASSLQQGSYEQYF. CDR3 sequence (DNA): TGTGCCAGCAGCTTGCAGCAGGGCTCCTACGAGCAGTACTTC.

In this sample, this clone turned up a few times. The chain employs TRBV5-1 and TRBJ2-5; 10 nucleotides align to TRBD2. This CDR3 spans 14 amino acids. V shed 7 bases and J 5 bases; nucleotides not matched to a gene: 8. Germline CDR1 and CDR2: SGHRS and YFSETQ. CDR3 protein: CASRRAGGSETQYF. The CDR3 DNA reads as TGCGCCAGCCGCAGAGCGGGAGGGTCTGAGACCCAGTACTTC.

Turning to this clone: One end of the junction varies from germline; a read error may be responsible. This sequence joins TRBV27 and TRBJ2-6; 10 bases agree with TRBD2. Germline loops: CDR1 MNHEY, CDR2 SMNVEV (reference sequence). CDR3 length: 17 amino acids. The CDR3 nucleotides read TGTGTCAGCAGTACAGGACTAGCGGTGTCTGGGGCCAACGTCCTGACTTTC. This codes for CVSSTGLAVSGANVLTF.

V usage is TRBV7-2 and J usage is TRBJ1-2, with no clear D. The germline CDR1 and CDR2 sequences are SGHTA and FQGNSA. V dropped 3 bases and J dropped 3 bases, with 14 bases sitting between them. This CDR3 has 15 residues. In DNA, the CDR3 is TGTGCCAGCAGCTTGGGAATTGGGAGTTACTATGGCTACACCTTC. This gives the protein CASSLGIGSYYGYTF.

CDR3 in DNA: TGTGCCTGGAGCGGGGGGCGGTTGGGGGGCTACACCTTC. It codes for CAWSGGRLGGYTF. V gene TRBV30 combines with J gene TRBJ1-2; D perhaps matches TRBD1 (6 bases). Germline values: CDR1 GTSNPN, CDR2 SVGIG (reference sequence). Trimming cost V 3 bases and J 8 bases, with 16 bases left between them. This CDR3 has 13 residues.

The chain joins TRBV15 to TRBJ2-2; the D is unclear. The CDR3 spans 17 residues. CDR1 is LNHNV, CDR2 YYDKDF, per germline (reference sequence). V shed 2 bases and J shed 1 base, with 14 bases lying between them. In nucleotides, the CDR3 is TGTGCCACCAGCAGAAGCTACGTAACGGGGAACACCGGGGAGCTGTTTTTT. Protein: CATSRSYVTGNTGELFF.